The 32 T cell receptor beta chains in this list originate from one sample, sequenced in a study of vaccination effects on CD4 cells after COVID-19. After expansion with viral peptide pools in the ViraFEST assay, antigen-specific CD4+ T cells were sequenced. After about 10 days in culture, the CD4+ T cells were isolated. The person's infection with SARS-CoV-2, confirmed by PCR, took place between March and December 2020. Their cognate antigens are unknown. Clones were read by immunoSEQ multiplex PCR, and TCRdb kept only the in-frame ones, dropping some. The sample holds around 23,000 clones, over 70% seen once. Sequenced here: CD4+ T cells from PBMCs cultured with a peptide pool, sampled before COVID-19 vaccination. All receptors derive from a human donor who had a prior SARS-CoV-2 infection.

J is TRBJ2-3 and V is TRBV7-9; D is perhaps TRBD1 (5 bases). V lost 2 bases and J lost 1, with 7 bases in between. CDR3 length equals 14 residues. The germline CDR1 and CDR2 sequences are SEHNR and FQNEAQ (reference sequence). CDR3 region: CASSLLGGTDTQYF. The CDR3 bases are TGTGCCAGCAGCTTATTAGGGGGCACAGATACGCAGTATTTT.

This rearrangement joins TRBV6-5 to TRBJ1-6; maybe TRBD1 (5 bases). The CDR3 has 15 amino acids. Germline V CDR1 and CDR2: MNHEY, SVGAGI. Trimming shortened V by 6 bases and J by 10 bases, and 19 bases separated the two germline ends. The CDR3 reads CASRPPGRPLSPLHF. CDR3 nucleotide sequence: TGTGCCAGCAGACCACCGGGACGGCCCTTATCACCCCTCCACTTT.

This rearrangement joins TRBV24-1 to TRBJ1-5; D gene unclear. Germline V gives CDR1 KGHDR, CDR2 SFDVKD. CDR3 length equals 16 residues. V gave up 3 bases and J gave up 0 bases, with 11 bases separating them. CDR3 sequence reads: CATSDQRLGSNQPQHF. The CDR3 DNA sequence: TGTGCCACCAGTGATCAAAGGCTGGGTAGCAATCAGCCCCAGCATTTT.

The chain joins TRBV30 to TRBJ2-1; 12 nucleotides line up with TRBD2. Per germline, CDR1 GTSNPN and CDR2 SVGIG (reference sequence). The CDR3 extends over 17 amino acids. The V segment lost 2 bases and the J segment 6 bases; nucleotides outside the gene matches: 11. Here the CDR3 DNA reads TGTGCCTGGAGTAACCACGGACTAGCGGGGAGCTTCAATGAGCAGTTCTTC. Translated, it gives CAWSNHGLAGSFNEQFF.

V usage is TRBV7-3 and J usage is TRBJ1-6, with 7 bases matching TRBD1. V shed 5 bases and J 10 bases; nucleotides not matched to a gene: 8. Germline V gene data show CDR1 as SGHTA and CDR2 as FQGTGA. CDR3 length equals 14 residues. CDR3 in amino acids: CASSRQGRSSPLHF. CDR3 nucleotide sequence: TGTGCCAGCAGCCGACAGGGCAGGAGCTCACCCCTCCACTTT.

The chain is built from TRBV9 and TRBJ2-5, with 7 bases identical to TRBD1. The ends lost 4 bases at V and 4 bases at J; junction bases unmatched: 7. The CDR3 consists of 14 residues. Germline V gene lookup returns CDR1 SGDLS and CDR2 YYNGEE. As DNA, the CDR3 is TGTGCCAGCAGCCCCGGACAGGTACTAGAGACCCAGTACTTC. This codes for CASSPGQVLETQYF.

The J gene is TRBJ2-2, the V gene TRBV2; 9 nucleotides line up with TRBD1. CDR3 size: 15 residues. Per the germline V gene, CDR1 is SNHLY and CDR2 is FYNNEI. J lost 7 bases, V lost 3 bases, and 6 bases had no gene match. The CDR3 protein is CASSEITGGGGELFF. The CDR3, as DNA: TGTGCCAGCAGTGAGATTACAGGGGGCGGCGGGGAGCTGTTTTTT.

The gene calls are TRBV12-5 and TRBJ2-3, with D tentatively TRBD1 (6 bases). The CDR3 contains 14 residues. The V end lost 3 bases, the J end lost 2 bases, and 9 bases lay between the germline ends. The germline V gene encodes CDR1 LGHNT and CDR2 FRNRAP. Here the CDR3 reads CASGFGTTTDTQYF. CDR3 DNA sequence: TGTGCTAGTGGTTTCGGGACAACCACAGATACGCAGTATTTT.

The CDR3 region has the DNA TGTGCCAGCAGCAGTCGCCTAGCGGCGAACACCGGGGAGCTGTTTTTT. Translated, it gives CASSSRLAANTGELFF. This chain links TRBV9 with TRBJ2-2; 7 bases map to TRBD2. CDR3 length equals 16 residues. V was pared by 4 bases and J by 0 bases, with 6 bases of the junction left unmatched. The germline V gene encodes CDR1 SGDLS and CDR2 YYNGEE.

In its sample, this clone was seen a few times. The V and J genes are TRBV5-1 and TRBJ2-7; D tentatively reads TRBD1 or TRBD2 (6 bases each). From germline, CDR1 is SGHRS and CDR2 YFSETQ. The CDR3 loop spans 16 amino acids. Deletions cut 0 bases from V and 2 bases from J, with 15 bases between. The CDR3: CASSLGGRGQTYEQYF. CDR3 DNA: TGCGCCAGCAGCTTGGGGGGCCGGGGGCAAACCTACGAGCAGTACTTC.

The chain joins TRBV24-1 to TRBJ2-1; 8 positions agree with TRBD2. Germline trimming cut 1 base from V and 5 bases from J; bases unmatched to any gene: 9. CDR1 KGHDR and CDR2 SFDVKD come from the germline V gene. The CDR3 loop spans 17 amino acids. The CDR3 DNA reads TGTGCCACCAGTGATTTTACAACTAGCGGAAGGGACAATGAGCAGTTCTTC. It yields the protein CATSDFTTSGRDNEQFF.

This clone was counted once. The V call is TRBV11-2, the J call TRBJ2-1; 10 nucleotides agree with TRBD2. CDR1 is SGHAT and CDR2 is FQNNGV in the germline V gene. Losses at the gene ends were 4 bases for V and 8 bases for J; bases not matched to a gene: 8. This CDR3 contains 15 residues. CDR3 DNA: TGTGCCAGCAGCTACAGCGGGAGGGCTCTCTATGAGCAGTTCTTC. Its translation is CASSYSGRALYEQFF.

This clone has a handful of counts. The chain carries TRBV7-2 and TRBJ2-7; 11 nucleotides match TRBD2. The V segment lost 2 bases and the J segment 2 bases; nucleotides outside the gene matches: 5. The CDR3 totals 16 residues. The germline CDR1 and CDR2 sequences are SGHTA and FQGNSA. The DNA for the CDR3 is TGTGCCAGCAGCTTATCCCTAGCGGGGGGAACCTACGAGCAGTACTTC. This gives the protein CASSLSLAGGTYEQYF.

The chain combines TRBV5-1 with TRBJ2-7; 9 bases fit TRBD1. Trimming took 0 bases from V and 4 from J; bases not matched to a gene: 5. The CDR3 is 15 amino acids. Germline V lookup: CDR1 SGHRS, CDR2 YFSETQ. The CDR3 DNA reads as TGCGCCAGCAGCTTGGTACAGGGGGCGCATTACGAGCAGTACTTC. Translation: CASSLVQGAHYEQYF.

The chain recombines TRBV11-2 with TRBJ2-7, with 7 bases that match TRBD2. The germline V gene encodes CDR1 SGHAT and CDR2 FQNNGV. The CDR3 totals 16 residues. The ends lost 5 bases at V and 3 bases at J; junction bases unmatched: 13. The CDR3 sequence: CASSPSGSLLIYEQYF. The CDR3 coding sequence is TGTGCCAGCAGCCCTAGCGGCAGCTTACTTATCTACGAGCAGTACTTC.

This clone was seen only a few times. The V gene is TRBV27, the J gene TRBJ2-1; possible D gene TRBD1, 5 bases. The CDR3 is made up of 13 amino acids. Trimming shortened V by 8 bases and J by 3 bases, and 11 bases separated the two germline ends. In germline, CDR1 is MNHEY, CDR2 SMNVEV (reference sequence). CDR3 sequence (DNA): TGTGCCAGCGAGGACATGGGCTACAATGAGCAGTTCTTC. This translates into CASEDMGYNEQFF.

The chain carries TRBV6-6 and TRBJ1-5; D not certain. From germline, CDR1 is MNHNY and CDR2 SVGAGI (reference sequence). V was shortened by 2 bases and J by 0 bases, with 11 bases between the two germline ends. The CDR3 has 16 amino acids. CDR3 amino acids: CASSYRAVYSNQPQHF. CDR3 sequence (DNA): TGTGCCAGCAGTTACCGGGCAGTATATAGCAATCAGCCCCAGCATTTT.

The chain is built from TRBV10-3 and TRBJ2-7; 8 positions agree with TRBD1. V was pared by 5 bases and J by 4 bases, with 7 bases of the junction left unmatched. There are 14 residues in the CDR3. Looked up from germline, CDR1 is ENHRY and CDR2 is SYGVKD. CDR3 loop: CAISTTQGAYEQYF. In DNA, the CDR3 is TGTGCCATCAGTACGACCCAGGGGGCGTACGAGCAGTACTTC.

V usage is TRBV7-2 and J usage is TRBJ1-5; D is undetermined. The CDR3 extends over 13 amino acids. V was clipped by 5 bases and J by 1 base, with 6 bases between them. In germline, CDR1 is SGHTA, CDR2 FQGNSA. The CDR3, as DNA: TGTGCCAGCAGCGTCGAAAGCAATCAGCCCCAGCATTTT. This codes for CASSVESNQPQHF.

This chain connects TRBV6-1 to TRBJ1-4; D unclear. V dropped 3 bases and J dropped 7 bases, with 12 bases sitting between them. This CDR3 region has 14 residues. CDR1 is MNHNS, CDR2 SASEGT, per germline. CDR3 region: CASSEKGRGEKLFF. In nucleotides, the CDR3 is TGTGCCAGCAGTGAGAAGGGTCGGGGTGAAAAACTGTTTTTT.

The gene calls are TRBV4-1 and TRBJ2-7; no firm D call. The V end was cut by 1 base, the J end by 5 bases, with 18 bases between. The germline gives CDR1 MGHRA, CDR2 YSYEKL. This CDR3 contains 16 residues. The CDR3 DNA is TGCGCCAGCAGCCAAGTCGATATCCTTACTTATCACGAGCAGTACTTC. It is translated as CASSQVDILTYHEQYF.

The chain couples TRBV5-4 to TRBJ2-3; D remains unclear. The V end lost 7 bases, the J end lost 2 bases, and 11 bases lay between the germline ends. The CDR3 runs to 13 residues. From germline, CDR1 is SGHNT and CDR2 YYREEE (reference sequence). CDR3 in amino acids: CASGDVDTDTQYF. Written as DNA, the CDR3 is TGTGCCAGCGGCGACGTAGACACAGATACGCAGTATTTT. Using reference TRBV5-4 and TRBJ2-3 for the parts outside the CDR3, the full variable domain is ETGVTQSPTHLIKTRGQQVTLRCSSQSGHNTVSWYQQALGQGPQFIFQYYREEENGRGNFPPRFSGLQFPNYSSELNVNALELDDSALYLCASGDVDTDTQYFGPGTRLTVL.

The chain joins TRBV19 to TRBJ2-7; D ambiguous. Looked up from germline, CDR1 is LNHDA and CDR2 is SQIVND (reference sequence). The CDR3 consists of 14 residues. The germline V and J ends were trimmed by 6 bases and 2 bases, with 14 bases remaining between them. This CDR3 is CASSQQSTAYEQYF. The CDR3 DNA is TGTGCCAGTAGCCAACAGTCTACTGCCTACGAGCAGTACTTC.

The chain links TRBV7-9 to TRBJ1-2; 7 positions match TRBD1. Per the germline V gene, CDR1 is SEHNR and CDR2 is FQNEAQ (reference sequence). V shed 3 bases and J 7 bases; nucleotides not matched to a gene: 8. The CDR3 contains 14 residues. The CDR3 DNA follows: TGTGCCAGCAGCTTTTCGACAGGGCGGATTGGCTACACCTTC. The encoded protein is CASSFSTGRIGYTF.

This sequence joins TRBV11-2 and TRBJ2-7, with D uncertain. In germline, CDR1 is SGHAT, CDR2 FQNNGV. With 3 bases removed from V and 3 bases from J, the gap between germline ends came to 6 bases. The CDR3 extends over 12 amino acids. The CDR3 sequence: CASSLSFYEQYF. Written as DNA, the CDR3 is TGTGCCAGCAGCTTGAGTTTCTACGAGCAGTACTTC. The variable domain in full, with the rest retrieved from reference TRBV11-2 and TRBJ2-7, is EAGVAQSPRYKIIEKRQSVAFWCNPISGHATLYWYQQILGQGPKLLIQFQNNGVVDDSQLPKDRFSAERLKGVDSTLKIQPAKLEDSAVYLCASSLSFYEQYFGPGTRLTVT.

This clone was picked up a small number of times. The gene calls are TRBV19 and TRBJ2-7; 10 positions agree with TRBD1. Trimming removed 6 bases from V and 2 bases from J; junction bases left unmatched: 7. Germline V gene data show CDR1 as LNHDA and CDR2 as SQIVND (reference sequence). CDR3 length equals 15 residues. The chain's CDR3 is CASRLRDRGPYEQYF. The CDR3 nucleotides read TGTGCCAGTAGGCTCCGGGACAGGGGTCCCTACGAGCAGTACTTC. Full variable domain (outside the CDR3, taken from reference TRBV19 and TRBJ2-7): DGGITQSPKYLFRKEGQNVTLSCEQNLNHDAMYWYRQDPGQGLRLIYYSQIVNDFQKGDIAEGYSVSREKKESFPLTVTSAQKNPTAFYLCASRLRDRGPYEQYFGPGTRLTVT.

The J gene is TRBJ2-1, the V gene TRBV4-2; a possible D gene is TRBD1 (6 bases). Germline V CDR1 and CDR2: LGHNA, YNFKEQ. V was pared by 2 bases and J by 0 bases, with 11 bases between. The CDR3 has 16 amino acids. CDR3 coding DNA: TGTGCCAGCAGCCAATTAGGGGGATACTCCTACAATGAGCAGTTCTTC. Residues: CASSQLGGYSYNEQFF.

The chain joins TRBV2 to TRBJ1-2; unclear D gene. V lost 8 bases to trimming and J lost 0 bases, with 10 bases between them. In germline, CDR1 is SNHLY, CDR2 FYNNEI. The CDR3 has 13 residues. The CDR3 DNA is TGTGCCAGCGGAACAGAAACTAACTATGGCTACACCTTC. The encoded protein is CASGTETNYGYTF.

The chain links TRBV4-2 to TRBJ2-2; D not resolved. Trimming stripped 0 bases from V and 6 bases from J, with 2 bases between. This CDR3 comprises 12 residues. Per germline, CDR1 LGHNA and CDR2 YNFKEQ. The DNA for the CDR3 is TGTGCCAGCAGCCAAGATGCCGGGGAGCTGTTTTTT. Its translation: CASSQDAGELFF.

The CDR3 sequence is CSVETGDTGGDGYTF. The DNA for the CDR3 is TGCAGCGTTGAAACCGGGGACACGGGAGGGGATGGCTACACCTTC. The rearrangement uses TRBV29-1 and TRBJ1-2; D possibly corresponds to TRBD1 (6 bases). V was trimmed by 2 bases and J by 6 bases, leaving 19 bases between them. The V gene's germline CDR1 is SQVTM and CDR2 ANQGSEA. This CDR3 has 15 amino acids. Using reference TRBV29-1 and TRBJ1-2 for the parts outside the CDR3, the full variable domain is SAVISQKPSRDICQRGTSLTIQCQVDSQVTMMFWYRQQPGQSLTLIATANQGSEATYESGFVIDKFPISRPNLTFSTLTVSNMSPEDSSIYLCSVETGDTGGDGYTFGSGTRLTVV.

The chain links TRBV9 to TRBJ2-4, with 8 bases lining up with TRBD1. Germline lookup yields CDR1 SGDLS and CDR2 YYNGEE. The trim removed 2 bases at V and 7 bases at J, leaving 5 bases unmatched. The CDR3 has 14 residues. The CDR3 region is CASSVEYRGNIQYF. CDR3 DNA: TGTGCCAGCAGCGTCGAATACAGGGGGAACATTCAGTACTTC.

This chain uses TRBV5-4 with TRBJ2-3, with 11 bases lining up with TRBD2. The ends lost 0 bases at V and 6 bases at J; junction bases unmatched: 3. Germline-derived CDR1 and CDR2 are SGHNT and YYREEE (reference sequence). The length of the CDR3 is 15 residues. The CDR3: CASSLVASGGDTQYF. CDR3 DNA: TGTGCCAGCAGCTTGGTGGCTAGCGGGGGGGATACGCAGTATTTT.